The 11 T cell receptor beta chains below come from one sample, sequenced in a study of radiation and T cells in renal cell carcinoma. Sequencing was performed with immunoSEQ multiplex PCR; in TCRdb, only in-frame clones are kept and a portion is missing. The sample has 45,000 to 55,000 clones; 80% are singletons. The time point denotes: blood 2 weeks post-SBRT. As to treatment: 15 Gy SBRT to primary tumor, nephrectomy 4 weeks later. The material sequenced was blood, taken from a patient whose treatment included radiotherapy and nephrectomy. The receptors originated from a woman in her seventies with renal cell carcinoma.

The V and J genes are TRBV19 and TRBJ1-6; D is ambiguous. The CDR3 is made up of 13 amino acids. Per germline, CDR1 LNHDA and CDR2 SQIVND (reference sequence). The ends were cut back, 3 bases at V and 8 bases at J, with 8 bases in the middle. The CDR3 nucleotides read TGTGCCAGTAGTATGGAGAGGGATTCACCCCTCCACTTT. Translation: CASSMERDSPLHF.

The V and J genes are TRBV27 and TRBJ1-4; D is unresolved. There are 14 residues in the CDR3. The V and J ends lost 5 bases and 8 bases respectively, with 15 bases between them. CDR1 and CDR2 from the germline V gene are MNHEY and SMNVEV (reference sequence). CDR3 sequence reads: CASSPPPPREKLFF. CDR3 bases: TGTGCCAGCAGTCCCCCACCGCCAAGGGAAAAACTGTTTTTT. Filled out from reference TRBV27 and TRBJ1-4, the complete variable domain reads EAQVTQNPRYLITVTGKKLTVTCSQNMNHEYMSWYRQDPGLGLRQIYYSMNVEVTDKGDVPEGYKVSRKEKRNFPLILESPSPNQTSLYFCASSPPPPREKLFFGSGTQLSVL.

This chain connects TRBV14 to TRBJ1-3, with D possibly matching TRBD1 (6 bases). From germline, CDR1 is SGHDN and CDR2 FVKESK. The V gene lost 0 bases and the J gene lost 5 bases, with 14 bases spanning the gap. The CDR3 extends over 16 amino acids. As DNA, the CDR3 is TGTGCCAGCAGCCAAGATCAATCCGGGACACGAAACACCATATATTTT. Protein: CASSQDQSGTRNTIYF.

The chain has TRBV28 and TRBJ2-3; the D gene is possibly TRBD2 (5 bases). In germline, CDR1 is MDHEN, CDR2 SYDVKM. The ends were cut back, 3 bases at V and 8 bases at J, with 6 bases in the middle. CDR3 length: 11 residues. Written as DNA, the CDR3 is TGTGCCAGCAGTTTCGAGGGTACGCAGTATTTT. Protein: CASSFEGTQYF.

This clone was observed a handful of times. This rearrangement joins TRBV19 to TRBJ2-1; TRBD1 might be the D (6 bases). This CDR3 contains 11 residues. Germline loops: CDR1 LNHDA, CDR2 SQIVND (reference sequence). The ends were cut back, 4 bases at V and 15 bases at J, with 13 bases in the middle. The CDR3 nucleotides read TGTGCCAGTAGTACCCCACAGGGCTCGTTCTTC. As protein: CASSTPQGSFF. The complete variable domain, with remaining parts taken from reference TRBV19 and TRBJ2-1, reads DGGITQSPKYLFRKEGQNVTLSCEQNLNHDAMYWYRQDPGQGLRLIYYSQIVNDFQKGDIAEGYSVSREKKESFPLTVTSAQKNPTAFYLCASSTPQGSFFGPGTRLTVL.

The rearrangement joins TRBV19 to TRBJ1-4; 7 bases line up with TRBD1. Germline V gives CDR1 LNHDA, CDR2 SQIVND (reference sequence). J gave up 2 bases and V 5 bases, and 2 bases lay outside the gene matches. The CDR3 is 14 residues long. The CDR3 nucleotides read TGTGCCAGTAGTGCACAGGGGACTAATGAAAAACTGTTTTTT. The encoded protein is CASSAQGTNEKLFF.

V is TRBV28 and J is TRBJ2-6; tentative D call: TRBD2 (5 bases). Trimming took off 4 bases at V and 0 bases at J, with 13 bases between the two ends. The CDR3 totals 17 residues. In germline, CDR1 is MDHEN, CDR2 SYDVKM. CDR3 in amino acids: CASSSPPGSSGANVLTF. The CDR3 nucleotides read TGTGCCAGCAGTTCGCCCCCGGGGAGCTCTGGGGCCAACGTCCTGACTTTC.

The chain combines TRBV20-1 with TRBJ2-7, with 7 bases aligning to TRBD2. The CDR3 runs 9 residues. Germline V CDR1 and CDR2: DFQATT, SNEGSKA (reference sequence). This chain's CDR3 is CRAGDEQYF. For the CDR3, the DNA is TGCAGGGCGGGGGACGAGCAGTACTTC.

The CDR3 region is CASSLEATGIRFYEQYF. The CDR3 nucleotides read TGTGCCAGCAGCTTAGAGGCGACAGGTATTCGTTTCTACGAGCAGTACTTC. The rearrangement joins TRBV11-2 to TRBJ2-7; D possibly corresponds to TRBD1 (6 bases). This CDR3 is 17 amino acids long. V was pared by 0 bases and J by 3 bases, with 18 bases between. From germline, CDR1 is SGHAT and CDR2 FQNNGV.

The chain carries TRBV7-2 and TRBJ1-2; D is uncertain. Germline assignment: CDR1 SGHTA and CDR2 FQGNSA. V shed 5 bases and J shed 3 bases, with 7 bases lying between them. There are 12 residues in the CDR3. CDR3 sequence reads: CASSPDHYGYTF. The CDR3 DNA is TGTGCCAGCAGCCCCGACCACTATGGCTACACCTTC.

The gene calls are TRBV5-1 and TRBJ2-1; TRBD2 matches at 10 bases. J lost 1 base, V lost 0 bases, and 1 base had no gene match. Germline loops: CDR1 SGHRS, CDR2 YFSETQ. There are 16 residues in the CDR3. For the CDR3, the DNA is TGCGCCAGCAGCTTGGTACTAGCGGGATCCTACAATGAGCAGTTCTTC. This sequence encodes CASSLVLAGSYNEQFF.